This T cell receptor (beta chain) was documented in a study of shared clonotypes between healthy human individuals. J was trimmed by 5 bases and V by 6 bases; bases with no gene match: 8. CDR3 length equals 15 residues. CDR1 and CDR2 from the germline V gene are SNHLY and FYNNEI. Naivety among CD8 cells was defined by CD45RO negativity and positive CCR7 selection, thereby excluding terminally differentiated effector memory CD45RA+ cells. Clones were sequenced by immunoSEQ multiplex PCR, and TCRdb holds only the in-frame ones, with some missing. Of 800,000 to 950,000 clones in the sample, approximately 96% were seen once.

The TCR sequence derives from a man aged 25-40 years in good health. The chain uses TRBV2 and TRBJ2-7, with TRBD2 identical over 12 bases. The sample was naive CD8+ T cells sorted from blood. CDR3 DNA sequence: TGTGCCAGCAGGGAGACTAGCGGGAGTTTCGACGAGCAGTACTTC. Amino acid sequence: CASRETSGSFDEQYF.